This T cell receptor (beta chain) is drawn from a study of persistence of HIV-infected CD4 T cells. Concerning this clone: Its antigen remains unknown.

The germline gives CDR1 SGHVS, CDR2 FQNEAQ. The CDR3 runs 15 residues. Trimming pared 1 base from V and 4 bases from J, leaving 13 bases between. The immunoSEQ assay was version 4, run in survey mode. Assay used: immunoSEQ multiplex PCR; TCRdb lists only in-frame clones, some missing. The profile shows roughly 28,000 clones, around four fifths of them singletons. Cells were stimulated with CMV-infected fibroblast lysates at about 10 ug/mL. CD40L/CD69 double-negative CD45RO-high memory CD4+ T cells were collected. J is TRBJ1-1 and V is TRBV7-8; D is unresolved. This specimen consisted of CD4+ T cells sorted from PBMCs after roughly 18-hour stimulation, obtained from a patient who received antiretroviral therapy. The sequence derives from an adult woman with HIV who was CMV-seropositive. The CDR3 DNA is TGTGCCAGCAGCTTAGACGCCGGGCGGGGCACTGAAGCTTTCTTT. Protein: CASSLDAGRGTEAFF.